Presented here are 14 T cell receptor beta chains from one specimen sequenced in a study of STAT5B mutations in CD4+ large granular lymphocyte leukemia. Data came from immunoSEQ multiplex PCR; TCRdb stores just in-frame clones and leaves some out. The sample includes 25,000 to 40,000 clones, approximately 74% of them seen just once. The sequencing input was CD4+ T cells from blood buffy coats. The source of these receptors is a human donor in good health.

The CDR3 spells CASRLPGTGGYEQYF. CDR3 DNA: TGTGCCAGCAGACTCCCCGGGACAGGGGGCTACGAGCAGTACTTC. The V gene is TRBV27, the J gene TRBJ2-7; 11 nucleotides agree with TRBD1. This CDR3 region has 15 residues. Losses at the gene ends were 6 bases for V and 3 bases for J; bases not matched to a gene: 7. CDR1 is MNHEY, CDR2 SMNVEV, per germline (reference sequence).

V is TRBV30 and J is TRBJ1-1; D is unresolved. Germline V gives CDR1 GTSNPN, CDR2 SVGIG (reference sequence). The V end was cut by 2 bases, the J end by 7 bases, with 11 bases between. CDR3 length: 12 amino acids. The CDR3 loop reads CAWSRQTGEAFF. CDR3 in DNA: TGTGCCTGGAGTCGTCAAACGGGTGAAGCTTTCTTT.

This clone is a singleton in its sample. This chain links TRBV4-2 with TRBJ2-3, with D perhaps being TRBD1 or TRBD2 (6 bases each). The CDR3 is made up of 16 amino acids. Germline CDR1 is LGHNA and CDR2 is YNFKEQ. V was clipped by 0 bases and J by 0 bases, with 10 bases between them. The chain's CDR3 is CASSQDWGASTDTQYF. The DNA for the CDR3 is TGTGCCAGCAGCCAAGATTGGGGGGCTAGCACAGATACGCAGTATTTT.

The chain uses TRBV5-4 and TRBJ2-5, with D uncertain. Germline assignment: CDR1 SGHNT and CDR2 YYREEE (reference sequence). This CDR3 is 14 amino acids long. V lost 1 base and J lost 2, with 9 bases in between. CDR3 DNA: TGTGCCAGCAGCTTGATTAGTTCTCAAGAGACCCAGTACTTC. Protein sequence: CASSLISSQETQYF.

The rearrangement links TRBV4-3 to TRBJ1-1; D remains unclear. The CDR3 loop spans 15 amino acids. V was pared by 0 bases and J by 0 bases, with 8 bases between. Germline loops: CDR1 LGHNA, CDR2 YSLEER. The CDR3 protein is CASSQDQALNTEAFF. As DNA, the CDR3 is TGCGCCAGCAGCCAAGATCAGGCCTTGAACACTGAAGCTTTCTTT.

This chain connects TRBV18 to TRBJ2-2; D perhaps matches TRBD1 (6 bases). The CDR3 is 14 residues long. Trimming shortened V by 5 bases and J by 6 bases, and 13 bases separated the two germline ends. The germline gives CDR1 KGHSH, CDR2 LQKENI. This chain's CDR3 is CASSGGTGPGELFF. The CDR3 DNA reads as TGTGCCAGCTCAGGGGGCACAGGGCCCGGGGAGCTGTTTTTT.

This sequence joins TRBV6-6 and TRBJ1-6; possible D gene TRBD1, 5 bases. In germline, CDR1 is MNHNY, CDR2 SVGAGI (reference sequence). This CDR3 spans 15 amino acids. The V and J ends lost 5 bases and 5 bases respectively, with 13 bases between them. In DNA form, the CDR3 reads TGTGCCAGCAGTCCTCAGTCGGGGGATAATTCACCCCTCCACTTT. Amino acid sequence: CASSPQSGDNSPLHF.

The gene calls are TRBV29-1 and TRBJ1-2, with unresolved D. The CDR3 is 15 residues long. The V gene lost 4 bases and the J gene lost 8 bases, with 23 bases spanning the gap. Germline CDR1 reads SQVTM; CDR2 reads ANQGSEA. CDR3 in amino acids: CSVGHGRILAQGYTF. As DNA, the CDR3 is TGCAGCGTTGGCCACGGAAGAATCCTTGCACAGGGCTACACCTTC.

The chain couples TRBV27 to TRBJ1-1; D uncertain. V was clipped by 3 bases and J by 3 bases, with 11 bases between them. The CDR3 has 14 residues. Germline V gene data show CDR1 as MNHEY and CDR2 as SMNVEV (reference sequence). CDR3 region: CASSFSGSYTEAFF. The CDR3, as DNA: TGTGCCAGCAGTTTCTCGGGAAGTTACACTGAAGCTTTCTTT.

The chain recombines TRBV27 with TRBJ1-1, with D perhaps TRBD1 (5 bases). The CDR3 is 13 residues long. Looked up from germline, CDR1 is MNHEY and CDR2 is SMNVEV (reference sequence). With 5 bases removed from V and 0 bases from J, the gap between germline ends came to 7 bases. The CDR3 region is CASSDSLNTEAFF. DNA of the CDR3: TGTGCCAGCAGTGACAGTTTGAACACTGAAGCTTTCTTT.

This clone was observed a few times. This chain links TRBV4-2 with TRBJ2-7; D possibly corresponds to TRBD1 (5 bases). Germline CDR1 reads LGHNA; CDR2 reads YNFKEQ. Trimming left V 1 base short and J 6 bases short, with 13 bases between. This CDR3 comprises 14 residues. The chain's CDR3 is CASSQAAQVAEQYF. The CDR3 nucleotides read TGTGCCAGCAGCCAAGCAGCACAGGTTGCCGAGCAGTACTTC.

The rearrangement uses TRBV7-9 and TRBJ2-3, with 8 bases lining up with TRBD2. The ends lost 1 base at V and 2 bases at J; junction bases unmatched: 5. This CDR3 comprises 16 residues. The germline CDR1 and CDR2 sequences are SEHNR and FQNEAQ (reference sequence). CDR3 residues: CASSLDGAGDTDTQYF. The CDR3 region has the DNA TGTGCCAGCAGCTTAGATGGAGCGGGGGACACAGATACGCAGTATTTT. The entire variable domain, with the rest obtained from reference TRBV7-9 and TRBJ2-3, is as follows: DTGVSQNPRHKITKRGQNVTFRCDPISEHNRLYWYRQTLGQGPEFLTYFQNEAQLEKSRLLSDRFSAERPKGSFSTLEIQRTEQGDSAMYLCASSLDGAGDTDTQYFGPGTRLTVL.

This chain links TRBV5-1 with TRBJ2-7; D possibly corresponds to TRBD1 (5 bases). Trimming cost V 8 bases and J 0 bases, with 33 bases left between them. The germline gives CDR1 SGHRS, CDR2 YFSETQ. CDR3 length equals 20 residues. CDR3 sequence (DNA): TGCGCCAGTTGCAATTCGGGTTTGGACACCCTATTTCGCGGCTCCTACGAGCAGTACTTC. It specifies CASCNSGLDTLFRGSYEQYF.

J is TRBJ1-2 and V is TRBV4-1, with unresolved D. Trimming shortened V by 3 bases and J by 0 bases, and 23 bases separated the two germline ends. The CDR3 sequence is 19 residues long. Germline V gene sequence: CDR1 MGHRA, CDR2 YSYEKL. The CDR3: CASSQVFMERKPSNYGYTF. CDR3 in DNA: TGCGCCAGCAGCCAGGTCTTCATGGAACGTAAACCATCTAACTATGGCTACACCTTC.